A selection of T cell receptor beta chains follows, all from one sample in a study of OX40 agonist ivuxolimab in advanced cancers. TCRdb keeps only in-frame clones here, not all; method: immunoSEQ multiplex PCR. The data hold about 32,000 clones, with over 85% observed a single time. The specimen comprised CD4+ or CD8+ T cells sorted from blood, sampled in a trial of the OX40 agonist ivuxolimab. These receptors came from an adult with an advanced solid tumor such as melanoma, head and neck, liver or kidney cancer. Both conserved end residues are part of each CDR3. The D gene is left open where the match is weak. Clone size, where shown, is once, few, many, or a class for clones that have expanded.

d_call: TRBD1; j_call: TRBJ2-7; clone_size: -; v_call: TRBV4-1; cdr3_aa: CASSHLQGYEQYF; cdr3_nt: TGCGCCAGCAGCCACCTACAGGGGTACGAGCAGTACTTC
d_call: -; j_call: TRBJ2-1; clone_size: -; v_call: TRBV28; cdr3_aa: CASSLWGVGYGDGNEQFF; cdr3_nt: TGTGCCAGCAGTTTATGGGGAGTTGGGTATGGAGACGGCAATGAGCAGTTCTTC
d_call: -; j_call: TRBJ2-5; clone_size: hyperexpanded; v_call: TRBV5-6; cdr3_aa: CASSLEGQGRETQYF; cdr3_nt: TGTGCCAGCAGCTTGGAGGGCCAAGGGCGGGAGACCCAGTACTTC
d_call: -; j_call: TRBJ1-4; clone_size: medium-sized; v_call: TRBV28; cdr3_aa: CASSLPGEVEKLFF; cdr3_nt: TGTGCCAGCAGTTTGCCAGGGGAAGTGGAAAAACTGTTTTTT
d_call: TRBD2; j_call: TRBJ2-1; clone_size: -; v_call: TRBV15; cdr3_aa: CATSRLRGGRSYNEQFF; cdr3_nt: TGTGCCACCAGCAGGTTGCGGGGGGGGCGTTCCTACAATGAGCAGTTCTTC
d_call: -; j_call: TRBJ1-2; clone_size: -; v_call: TRBV15; cdr3_aa: CATSKRWRYNGYTF; cdr3_nt: TGTGCCACCAGCAAGAGATGGCGGTATAATGGCTACACCTTC
d_call: TRBD2; j_call: TRBJ2-3; clone_size: -; v_call: TRBV4-1; cdr3_aa: CASRGSGTDTQYF; cdr3_nt: TGCGCCAGCAGGGGTAGCGGGACAGATACGCAGTATTTT
d_call: -; j_call: TRBJ2-1; clone_size: -; v_call: TRBV19; cdr3_aa: CASSGGVHNEQFF; cdr3_nt: TGTGCCAGTAGTGGCGGGGTCCACAATGAGCAGTTCTTC
d_call: TRBD1; j_call: TRBJ1-1; clone_size: -; v_call: TRBV4-1; cdr3_aa: CASSQVAGGNTEAFF; cdr3_nt: TGCGCCAGCAGCCAAGTGGCAGGGGGGAACACTGAAGCTTTCTTT
d_call: -; j_call: TRBJ2-3; clone_size: once; v_call: TRBV10-2; cdr3_aa: CASSSYIGDTQYF; cdr3_nt: TGCGCCAGCTCTTCCTATATCGGAGATACGCAGTATTTT
d_call: -; j_call: TRBJ2-2; clone_size: once; v_call: TRBV27; cdr3_aa: CASKGTSGELFF; cdr3_nt: TGTGCCAGCAAAGGGACATCCGGGGAGCTGTTTTTT
d_call: TRBD1; j_call: TRBJ2-3; clone_size: -; v_call: TRBV28; cdr3_aa: CASSLQVKLDRPDTQYF; cdr3_nt: TGTGCCAGCAGCTTACAAGTAAAATTGGACAGGCCAGATACGCAGTATTTT
d_call: TRBD2; j_call: TRBJ2-7; clone_size: -; v_call: TRBV7-9; cdr3_aa: CASSLTTSGGPYEQYF; cdr3_nt: TGTGCCAGCAGCTTAACCACTAGCGGGGGACCCTACGAGCAGTACTTC
d_call: -; j_call: TRBJ2-3; clone_size: -; v_call: TRBV7-6; cdr3_aa: CASSTGTFKYGDPDTQYF; cdr3_nt: TGTGCCAGCAGCACCGGGACTTTCAAGTACGGGGATCCAGATACGCAGTATTTT
d_call: -; j_call: TRBJ2-3; clone_size: -; v_call: TRBV28; cdr3_aa: CASSTGDTQYF; cdr3_nt: TGTGCCAGCAGCACGGGGGATACGCAGTATTTT
d_call: -; j_call: TRBJ2-1; clone_size: -; v_call: TRBV5-6; cdr3_aa: CASSLGLKQFF; cdr3_nt: TGTGCCAGCAGCTTGGGACTGAAGCAGTTCTTC
d_call: TRBD1; j_call: TRBJ2-7; clone_size: -; v_call: TRBV5-1; cdr3_aa: CASDRDRVYEQYF; cdr3_nt: TGCGCCAGCGACAGGGACAGGGTCTACGAGCAGTACTTC
d_call: TRBD2; j_call: TRBJ2-1; clone_size: once; v_call: TRBV27; cdr3_aa: CASSLVASGTDEQFF; cdr3_nt: TGTGCCAGCAGTTTGGTCGCTAGCGGGACAGATGAGCAGTTCTTC
d_call: -; j_call: TRBJ2-1; clone_size: -; v_call: TRBV4-1; cdr3_aa: CASSMGERPHNEQFF; cdr3_nt: TGCGCCAGCAGCATGGGAGAGCGGCCCCACAATGAGCAGTTCTTC
d_call: -; j_call: TRBJ1-1; clone_size: -; v_call: TRBV7-8; cdr3_aa: CASREATEAFF; cdr3_nt: TGTGCCAGCAGGGAGGCCACTGAAGCTTTCTTT
d_call: TRBD2; j_call: TRBJ2-7; clone_size: -; v_call: TRBV27; cdr3_aa: CASSLRGRAYEQYF; cdr3_nt: TGTGCCAGCAGTTTACGCGGGAGGGCCTACGAGCAGTACTTC
d_call: -; j_call: TRBJ1-1; clone_size: -; v_call: TRBV27; cdr3_aa: CASSLYSGRGGAEAFF; cdr3_nt: TGTGCCAGCAGTTTATATTCAGGTAGAGGGGGTGCTGAAGCTTTCTTT
d_call: TRBD2; j_call: TRBJ2-3; clone_size: -; v_call: TRBV10-3; cdr3_aa: CAISPFPGLAASTDTQYF; cdr3_nt: TGTGCCATCAGCCCCTTCCCGGGACTAGCGGCCAGCACAGATACGCAGTATTTT
d_call: -; j_call: TRBJ2-3; clone_size: -; v_call: TRBV5-4; cdr3_aa: CASRTTGDTQYF; cdr3_nt: TGTGCCAGCAGGACAACAGGAGATACGCAGTATTTT
d_call: TRBD2; j_call: TRBJ2-7; clone_size: -; v_call: TRBV27; cdr3_aa: CASSRGPGLASYEQYF; cdr3_nt: TGTGCCAGCAGCAGGGGTCCGGGACTAGCCTCCTACGAGCAGTACTTC
d_call: -; j_call: TRBJ2-7; clone_size: once; v_call: TRBV7-9; cdr3_aa: CASSSGKEQYF; cdr3_nt: TGTGCCAGCAGCTCCGGGAAGGAGCAGTACTTC
d_call: -; j_call: TRBJ2-6; clone_size: few; v_call: TRBV27; cdr3_aa: CASSFVWGPGANVLTF; cdr3_nt: TGTGCCAGCAGTTTCGTTTGGGGGCCTGGGGCCAACGTCCTGACTTTC
d_call: -; j_call: TRBJ2-5; clone_size: once; v_call: TRBV7-9; cdr3_aa: CASSLTFEETQYF; cdr3_nt: TGTGCCAGCAGCTTAACTTTTGAAGAGACCCAGTACTTC
d_call: -; j_call: TRBJ1-2; clone_size: -; v_call: TRBV7-8; cdr3_aa: CASSPEGNGYTF; cdr3_nt: TGTGCCAGCAGCCCCGAAGGGAATGGCTACACCTTC
d_call: TRBD2; j_call: TRBJ2-1; clone_size: -; v_call: TRBV4-2; cdr3_aa: CASSQVQRGGWDNEQFF; cdr3_nt: TGTGCCAGCAGCCAAGTTCAGCGGGGGGGATGGGACAATGAGCAGTTCTTC
d_call: -; j_call: TRBJ1-6; clone_size: -; v_call: TRBV19; cdr3_aa: CASSTGGSSPLHF; cdr3_nt: TGTGCCAGTAGTACCGGGGGTAGTTCACCCCTCCACTTT
d_call: -; j_call: TRBJ2-1; clone_size: once; v_call: TRBV4-1; cdr3_aa: CASSQVYEQFF; cdr3_nt: TGCGCCAGCAGCCAAGTATATGAGCAGTTCTTC
d_call: TRBD1; j_call: TRBJ1-4; clone_size: -; v_call: TRBV27; cdr3_aa: CASSSGQEDGKLFF; cdr3_nt: TGTGCCAGCAGTTCTGGACAGGAGGACGGAAAACTGTTTTTT
d_call: TRBD2; j_call: TRBJ2-7; clone_size: -; v_call: TRBV4-1; cdr3_aa: CASSHSGSLYEQYF; cdr3_nt: TGCGCCAGCAGCCATAGCGGGAGTTTGTACGAGCAGTACTTC
d_call: -; j_call: TRBJ2-1; clone_size: once; v_call: TRBV19; cdr3_aa: CASSTRQANEQFF; cdr3_nt: TGTGCCAGTAGTACCCGACAGGCCAATGAGCAGTTCTTC
d_call: -; j_call: TRBJ1-1; clone_size: -; v_call: TRBV6-6; cdr3_aa: CASESTEAFF; cdr3_nt: TGTGCCAGCGAATCCACTGAAGCTTTCTTT
d_call: TRBD1; j_call: TRBJ2-3; clone_size: -; v_call: TRBV27; cdr3_aa: CASTYLGGGPDTQYF; cdr3_nt: TGTGCCAGCACATACCTAGGGGGCGGACCAGATACGCAGTATTTT
d_call: -; j_call: TRBJ2-3; clone_size: -; v_call: TRBV5-6; cdr3_aa: CASSPGAVPPTDTQYF; cdr3_nt: TGTGCCAGCAGCCCCGGGGCGGTTCCCCCTACAGATACGCAGTATTTT
d_call: -; j_call: TRBJ2-1; clone_size: -; v_call: TRBV7-2; cdr3_aa: CASSFFVNNEQFF; cdr3_nt: TGTGCCAGCAGCTTCTTCGTAAACAATGAGCAGTTCTTC
d_call: -; j_call: TRBJ1-1; clone_size: few; v_call: TRBV5-5; cdr3_aa: CASSFGGTEAFF; cdr3_nt: TGTGCCAGCAGCTTTGGCGGAACTGAAGCTTTCTTT
d_call: -; j_call: TRBJ2-5; clone_size: -; v_call: TRBV19; cdr3_aa: CASSMTETQYF; cdr3_nt: TGTGCCAGTAGTATGACGGAGACCCAGTACTTC
d_call: -; j_call: TRBJ2-7; clone_size: few; v_call: TRBV15; cdr3_aa: CATSRDLGNYEQYF; cdr3_nt: TGTGCCACCAGCAGAGATCTAGGCAACTACGAGCAGTACTTC
d_call: TRBD1; j_call: TRBJ2-1; clone_size: -; v_call: TRBV28; cdr3_aa: CASGAGTGGYSYNEQFF; cdr3_nt: TGTGCCTCAGGGGCCGGGACAGGGGGCTATTCCTACAATGAGCAGTTCTTC
d_call: -; j_call: TRBJ2-1; clone_size: -; v_call: TRBV5-4; cdr3_aa: CASSLAGSNEQFF; cdr3_nt: TGTGCCAGCAGCTTGGCCGGATCCAATGAGCAGTTCTTC
d_call: TRBD1; j_call: TRBJ1-5; clone_size: -; v_call: TRBV30; cdr3_aa: CAWSGQGLNQPQHF; cdr3_nt: TGTGCCTGGAGTGGACAGGGCCTAAATCAGCCCCAGCATTTT
d_call: TRBD1; j_call: TRBJ2-7; clone_size: -; v_call: TRBV2; cdr3_aa: CANSGGRSYEQYF; cdr3_nt: TGTGCCAATTCAGGGGGCCGCTCCTACGAGCAGTACTTC